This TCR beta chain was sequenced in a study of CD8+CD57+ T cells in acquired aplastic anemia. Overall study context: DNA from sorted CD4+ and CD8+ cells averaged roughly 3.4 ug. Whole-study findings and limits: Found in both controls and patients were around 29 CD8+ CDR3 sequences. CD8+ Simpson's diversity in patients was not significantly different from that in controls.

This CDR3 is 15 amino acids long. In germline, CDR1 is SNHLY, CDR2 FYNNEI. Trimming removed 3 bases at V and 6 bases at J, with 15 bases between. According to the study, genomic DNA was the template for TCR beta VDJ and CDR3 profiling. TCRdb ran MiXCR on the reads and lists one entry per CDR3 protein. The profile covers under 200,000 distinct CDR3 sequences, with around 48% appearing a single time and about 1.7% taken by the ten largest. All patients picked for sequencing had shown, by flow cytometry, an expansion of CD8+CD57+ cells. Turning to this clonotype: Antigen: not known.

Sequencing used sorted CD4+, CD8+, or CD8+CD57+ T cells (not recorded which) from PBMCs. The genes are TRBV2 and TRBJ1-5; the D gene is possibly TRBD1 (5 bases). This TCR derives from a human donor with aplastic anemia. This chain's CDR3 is CASSETDRLIQPQHF. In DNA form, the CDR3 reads TGTGCCAGCAGTGAGACCGACAGACTTATTCAGCCCCAGCATTTT.